This TCR beta chain was sequenced for a study of blood T cells in healthy people across ages. Germline V gives CDR1 SGHRS, CDR2 YFSETQ. V gave up 3 bases and J gave up 9 bases; unmatched junction bases: 19. The CDR3 is 17 residues long. This clonotype was seen many times. What it recognizes is unknown. A J-beta primer mix and a sample-barcoded 5' primer were used in a second PCR of about 7 to 12 cycles. TCRdb analysed the 5' RACE reads with MiXCR anew, one entry per CDR3 protein. The sample lists about 840,000 distinct CDR3 sequences, almost 30% seen once, with about 10% in the top ten. Broader study findings: Total diversity from one million sequenced T cells was likely underestimated.

The data also belong to a second study, concerning T cells of mothers and their children. As reported in that work: All extracted RNA went into cDNA synthesis, around 1.4 ug per 15 ul. Random nucleotides (2-4) and sample barcodes were added by the M1S primer used in the second PCR.

Sequencing used blood. The chain has TRBV5-1 and TRBJ2-3; TRBD1 aligns across 7 bases. The TCR comes from a woman in her forties in good health. CDR3 protein: CASSSPGTELLGRTQYF. The CDR3 DNA reads TGCGCCAGCAGCTCCCCCGGGACAGAACTCCTCGGAAGAACGCAGTATTTT.